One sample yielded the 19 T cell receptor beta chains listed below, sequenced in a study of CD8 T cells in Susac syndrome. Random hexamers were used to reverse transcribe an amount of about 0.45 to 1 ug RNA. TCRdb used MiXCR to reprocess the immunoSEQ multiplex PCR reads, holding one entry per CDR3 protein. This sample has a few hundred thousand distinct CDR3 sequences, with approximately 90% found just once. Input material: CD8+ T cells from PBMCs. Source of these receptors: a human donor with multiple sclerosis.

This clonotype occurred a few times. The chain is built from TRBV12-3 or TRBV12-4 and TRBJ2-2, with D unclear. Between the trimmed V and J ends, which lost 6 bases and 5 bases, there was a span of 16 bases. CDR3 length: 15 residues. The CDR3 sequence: CASRRRPWVTGELFF. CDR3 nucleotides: TGTGCCAGCAGACGACGGCCCTGGGTTACCGGGGAGCTGTTTTTT.

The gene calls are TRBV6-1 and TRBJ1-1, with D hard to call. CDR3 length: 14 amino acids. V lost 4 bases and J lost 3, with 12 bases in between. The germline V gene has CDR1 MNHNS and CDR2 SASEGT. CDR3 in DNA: TGTGCCAGCAGTGCGGCCGGGAGCTACACTGAAGCTTTCTTT. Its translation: CASSAAGSYTEAFF.

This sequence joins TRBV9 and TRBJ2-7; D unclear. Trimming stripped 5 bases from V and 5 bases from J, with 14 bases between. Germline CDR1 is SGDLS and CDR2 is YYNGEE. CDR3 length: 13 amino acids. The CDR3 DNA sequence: TGTGCCAGCAGTCGAGGACCGGGCCACGAGCAGTACTTC. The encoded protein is CASSRGPGHEQYF.

The CDR3 region is CSAQKSGGYNEQFF. In DNA, the CDR3 is TGCAGCGCTCAAAAGAGCGGGGGCTACAATGAGCAGTTCTTC. V is TRBV29-1 and J is TRBJ2-1; 8 bases fit TRBD2. J lost 3 bases, V lost 7 bases, and 8 bases had no gene match. Per the germline V gene, CDR1 is SQVTM and CDR2 is ANQGSEA. This CDR3 has 14 residues.

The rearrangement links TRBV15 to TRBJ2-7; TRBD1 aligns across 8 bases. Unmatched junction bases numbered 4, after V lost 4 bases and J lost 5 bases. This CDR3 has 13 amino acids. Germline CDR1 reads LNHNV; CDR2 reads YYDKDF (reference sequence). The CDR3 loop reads CATSTEDRDEQYF. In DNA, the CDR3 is TGTGCCACCAGCACGGAGGACAGGGACGAGCAGTACTTC.

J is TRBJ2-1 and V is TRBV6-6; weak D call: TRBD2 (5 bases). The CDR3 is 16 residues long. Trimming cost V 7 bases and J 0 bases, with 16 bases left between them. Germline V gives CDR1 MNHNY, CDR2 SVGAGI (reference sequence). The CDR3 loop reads CASTDPTGSSYNEQFF. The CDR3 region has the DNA TGTGCCAGCACCGACCCGACGGGGAGCTCCTACAATGAGCAGTTCTTC.

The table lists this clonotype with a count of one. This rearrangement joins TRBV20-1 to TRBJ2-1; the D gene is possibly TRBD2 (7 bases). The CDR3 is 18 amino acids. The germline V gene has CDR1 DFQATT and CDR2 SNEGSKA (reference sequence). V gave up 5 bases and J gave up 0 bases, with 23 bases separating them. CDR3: CSAPTSPKGVSSYNEQFF. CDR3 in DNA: TGCAGTGCTCCGACTAGCCCTAAGGGGGTAAGCTCCTACAATGAGCAGTTCTTC.

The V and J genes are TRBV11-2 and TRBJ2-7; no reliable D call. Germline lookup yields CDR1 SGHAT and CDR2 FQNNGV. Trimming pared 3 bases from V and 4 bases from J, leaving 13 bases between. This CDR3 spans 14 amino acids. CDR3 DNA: TGTGCCAGCAGCTTCTTCGACTCTTCATACGAGCAGTACTTC. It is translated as CASSFFDSSYEQYF.

Here the CDR3 DNA reads TGTGCCAGCAGCCCGGGGACGTCTTCCTTCTACGAGCAGTACTTC. It translates to CASSPGTSSFYEQYF. V and J are TRBV5-6 and TRBJ2-7, with D perhaps matching TRBD1 or TRBD2 (5 bases each). In germline, CDR1 is SGHDT, CDR2 YYEEEE. V shed 4 bases and J shed 3 bases, with 17 bases lying between them. The CDR3 has 15 amino acids.

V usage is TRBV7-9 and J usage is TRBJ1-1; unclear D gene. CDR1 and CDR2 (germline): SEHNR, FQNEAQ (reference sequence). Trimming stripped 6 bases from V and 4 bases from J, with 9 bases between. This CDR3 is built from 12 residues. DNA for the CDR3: TGTGCCAGCAGAGGACTACTCACTGAAGCTTTCTTT. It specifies CASRGLLTEAFF.

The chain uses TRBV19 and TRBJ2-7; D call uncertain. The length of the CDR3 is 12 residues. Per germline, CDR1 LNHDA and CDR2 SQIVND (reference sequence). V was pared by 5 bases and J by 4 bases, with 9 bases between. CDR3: CASSGISYEQYF. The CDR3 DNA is TGTGCCAGTAGTGGGATCTCATACGAGCAGTACTTC. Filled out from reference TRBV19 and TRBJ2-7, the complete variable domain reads DGGITQSPKYLFRKEGQNVTLSCEQNLNHDAMYWYRQDPGQGLRLIYYSQIVNDFQKGDIAEGYSVSREKKESFPLTVTSAQKNPTAFYLCASSGISYEQYFGPGTRLTVT.

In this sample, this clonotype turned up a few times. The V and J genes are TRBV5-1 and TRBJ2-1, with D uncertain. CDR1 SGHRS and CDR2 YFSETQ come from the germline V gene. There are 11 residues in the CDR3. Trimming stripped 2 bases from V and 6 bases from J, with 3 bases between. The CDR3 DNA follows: TGCGCCAGCAGCTTATCCAATGAGCAGTTCTTC. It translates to CASSLSNEQFF.

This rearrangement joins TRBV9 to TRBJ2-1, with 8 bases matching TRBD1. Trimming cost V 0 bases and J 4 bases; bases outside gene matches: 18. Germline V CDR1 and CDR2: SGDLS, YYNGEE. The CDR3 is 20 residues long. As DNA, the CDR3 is TGTGCCAGCAGCGTAGCTACGGGGGATGGTGCCACAGGGGGTTACAATGAGCAGTTCTTC. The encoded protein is CASSVATGDGATGGYNEQFF.

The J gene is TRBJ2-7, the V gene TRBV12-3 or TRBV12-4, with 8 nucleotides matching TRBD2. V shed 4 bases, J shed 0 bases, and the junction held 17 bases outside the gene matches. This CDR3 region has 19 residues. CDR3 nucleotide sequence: TGTGCCAGCAGTTGGAGCCAGTCCAGCGGGGGCAGCAGCTCCTACGAGCAGTACTTC. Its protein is CASSWSQSSGGSSSYEQYF.

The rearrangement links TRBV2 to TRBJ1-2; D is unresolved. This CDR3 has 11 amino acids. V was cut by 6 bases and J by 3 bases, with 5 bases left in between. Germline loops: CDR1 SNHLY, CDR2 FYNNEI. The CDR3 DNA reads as TGTGCCAGCAGGGTTGACTATGGCTACACCTTC. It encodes CASRVDYGYTF.

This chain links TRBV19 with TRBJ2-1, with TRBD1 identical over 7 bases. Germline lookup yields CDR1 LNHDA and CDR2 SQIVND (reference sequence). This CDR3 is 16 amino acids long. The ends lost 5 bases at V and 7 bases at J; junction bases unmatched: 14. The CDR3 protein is CASSGTRQGIFNEQFF. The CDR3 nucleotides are TGTGCCAGTAGTGGGACCCGACAGGGTATTTTTAATGAGCAGTTCTTC.

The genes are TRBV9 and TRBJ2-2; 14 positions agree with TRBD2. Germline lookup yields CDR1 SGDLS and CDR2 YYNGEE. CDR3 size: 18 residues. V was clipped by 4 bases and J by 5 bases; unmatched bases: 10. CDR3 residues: CASSSRLAGGPRTGELFF. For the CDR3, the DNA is TGTGCCAGCAGCTCCCGACTAGCGGGAGGGCCGAGGACCGGGGAGCTGTTTTTT.

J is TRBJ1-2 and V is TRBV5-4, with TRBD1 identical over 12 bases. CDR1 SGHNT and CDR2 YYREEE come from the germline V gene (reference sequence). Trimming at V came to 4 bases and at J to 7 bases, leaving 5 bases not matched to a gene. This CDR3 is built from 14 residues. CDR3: CASSRDRGHRGYTF. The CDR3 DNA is TGTGCCAGCAGCCGGGACAGGGGGCATCGTGGCTACACCTTC.

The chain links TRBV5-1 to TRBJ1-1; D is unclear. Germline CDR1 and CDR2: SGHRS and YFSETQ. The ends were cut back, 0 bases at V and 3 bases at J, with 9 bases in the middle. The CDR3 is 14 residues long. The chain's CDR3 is CASSLGVSDTEAFF. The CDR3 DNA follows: TGCGCCAGCAGCTTGGGAGTGTCGGACACTGAAGCTTTCTTT.